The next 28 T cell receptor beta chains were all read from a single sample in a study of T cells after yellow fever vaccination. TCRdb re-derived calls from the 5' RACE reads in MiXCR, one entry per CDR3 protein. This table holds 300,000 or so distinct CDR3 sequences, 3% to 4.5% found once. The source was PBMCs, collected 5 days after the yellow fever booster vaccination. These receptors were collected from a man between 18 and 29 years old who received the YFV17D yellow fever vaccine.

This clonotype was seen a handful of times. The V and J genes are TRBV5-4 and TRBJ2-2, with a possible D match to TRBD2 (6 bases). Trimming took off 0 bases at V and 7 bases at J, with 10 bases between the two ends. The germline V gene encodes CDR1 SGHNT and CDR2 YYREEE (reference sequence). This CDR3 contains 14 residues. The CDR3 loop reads CASSLGLDVGELFF. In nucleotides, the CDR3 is TGTGCCAGCAGCTTGGGACTAGACGTCGGGGAGCTGTTTTTT.

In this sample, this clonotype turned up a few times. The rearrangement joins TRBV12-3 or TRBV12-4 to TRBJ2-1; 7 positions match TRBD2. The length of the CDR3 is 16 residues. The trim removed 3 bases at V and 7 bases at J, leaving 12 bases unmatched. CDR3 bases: TGTGCCAGCAGTTTCCGAAGACCAGCGGGGTTAAATGAGCAGTTCTTC. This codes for CASSFRRPAGLNEQFF.

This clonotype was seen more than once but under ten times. In DNA form, the CDR3 reads TGTGCCAGCTCACTAGACAGGGATCGGATTTCACCCCTCCACTTT. Its translation: CASSLDRDRISPLHF. The chain uses TRBV18 and TRBJ1-6; 7 positions match TRBD1. This CDR3 region has 15 residues. V was clipped by 4 bases and J by 9 bases; unmatched bases: 9. Germline loops: CDR1 KGHSH, CDR2 LQKENI.

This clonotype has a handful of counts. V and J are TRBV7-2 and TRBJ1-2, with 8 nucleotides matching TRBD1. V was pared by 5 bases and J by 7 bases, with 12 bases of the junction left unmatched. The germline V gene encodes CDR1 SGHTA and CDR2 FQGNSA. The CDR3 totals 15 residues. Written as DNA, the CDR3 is TGTGCCAGCAGCCCGAGGAGGCAGGGGGCGGGTGGCTACACCTTC. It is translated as CASSPRRQGAGGYTF.

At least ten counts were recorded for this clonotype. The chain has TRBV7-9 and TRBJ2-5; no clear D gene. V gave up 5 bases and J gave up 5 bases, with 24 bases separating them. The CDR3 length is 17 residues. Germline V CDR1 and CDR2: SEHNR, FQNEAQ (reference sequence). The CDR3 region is CASSAHLYTERYETQYF. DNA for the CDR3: TGTGCCAGCAGCGCTCACCTTTATACGGAACGCTATGAGACCCAGTACTTC.

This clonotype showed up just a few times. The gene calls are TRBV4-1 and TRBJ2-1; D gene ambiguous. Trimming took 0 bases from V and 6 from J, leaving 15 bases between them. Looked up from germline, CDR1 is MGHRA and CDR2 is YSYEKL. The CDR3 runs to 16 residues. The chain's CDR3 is CASSQDPLALGNEQFF. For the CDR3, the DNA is TGCGCCAGCAGCCAAGATCCGCTCGCCCTGGGCAATGAGCAGTTCTTC.

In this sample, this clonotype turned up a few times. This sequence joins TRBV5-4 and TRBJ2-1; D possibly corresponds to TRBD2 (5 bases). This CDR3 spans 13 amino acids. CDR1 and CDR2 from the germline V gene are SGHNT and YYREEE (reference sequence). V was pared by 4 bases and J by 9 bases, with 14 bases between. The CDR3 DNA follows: TGTGCCAGCAGCCGCCGCGGGCCGGGTGAGCAGTTCTTC. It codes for CASSRRGPGEQFF.

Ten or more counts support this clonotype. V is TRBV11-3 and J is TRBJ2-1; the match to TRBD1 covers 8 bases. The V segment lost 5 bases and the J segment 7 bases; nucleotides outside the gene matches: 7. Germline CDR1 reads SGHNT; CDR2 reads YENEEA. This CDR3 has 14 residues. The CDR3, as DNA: TGTGCCAGCAGCACCCGGACAGGGTGGAATGAGCAGTTCTTC. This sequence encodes CASSTRTGWNEQFF.

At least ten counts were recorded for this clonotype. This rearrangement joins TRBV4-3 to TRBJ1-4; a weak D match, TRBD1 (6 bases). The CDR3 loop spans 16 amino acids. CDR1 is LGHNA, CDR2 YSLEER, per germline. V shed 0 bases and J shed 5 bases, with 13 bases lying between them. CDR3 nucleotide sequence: TGCGCCAGCAGCCAAGATGGGGGCCGGGAGAATGAAAAACTGTTTTTT. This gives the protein CASSQDGGRENEKLFF.

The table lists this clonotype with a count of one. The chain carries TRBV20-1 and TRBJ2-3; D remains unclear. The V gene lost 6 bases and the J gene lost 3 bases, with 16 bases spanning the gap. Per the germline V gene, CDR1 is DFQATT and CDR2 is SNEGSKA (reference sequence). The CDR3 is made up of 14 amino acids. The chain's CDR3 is CSATDWSGTDTQYF. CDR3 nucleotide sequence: TGCAGTGCAACTGACTGGAGTGGGACAGATACGCAGTATTTT.

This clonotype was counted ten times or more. The CDR3 is CASSSDKDHTDTQYF. The CDR3 DNA follows: TGTGCCAGCAGCTCGGACAAGGACCACACAGATACGCAGTATTTT. This chain links TRBV5-4 with TRBJ2-3; possible D gene TRBD1, 5 bases. Trimming stripped 3 bases from V and 2 bases from J, with 13 bases between. CDR1 SGHNT and CDR2 YYREEE come from the germline V gene (reference sequence). The CDR3 extends over 15 amino acids.

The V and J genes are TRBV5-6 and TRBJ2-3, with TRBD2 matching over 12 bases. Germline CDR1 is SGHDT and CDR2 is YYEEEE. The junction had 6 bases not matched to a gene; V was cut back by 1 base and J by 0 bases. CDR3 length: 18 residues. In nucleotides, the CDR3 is TGTGCCAGCAGCTTGACTAGCGGGGGGCCTGGTAGCACAGATACGCAGTATTTT. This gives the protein CASSLTSGGPGSTDTQYF.

Here the CDR3 DNA reads TGTGCCACTTCCGGGACAGGGGGGATTCAGCCCCAGCATTTT. It is translated as CATSGTGGIQPQHF. V usage is TRBV25-1 and J usage is TRBJ1-5; TRBD1 agrees at 11 bases. Germline values: CDR1 MGHDK, CDR2 SYGVNS. The CDR3 loop spans 14 amino acids. The V and J ends lost 10 bases and 6 bases, in that order; junction bases with no gene match: 8.

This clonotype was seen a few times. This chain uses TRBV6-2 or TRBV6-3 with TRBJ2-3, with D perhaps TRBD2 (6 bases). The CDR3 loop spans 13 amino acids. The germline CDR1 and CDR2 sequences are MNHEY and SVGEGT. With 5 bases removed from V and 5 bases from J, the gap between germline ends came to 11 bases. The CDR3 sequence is CASSPPGEDTQYF. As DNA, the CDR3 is TGTGCCAGCAGTCCTCCGGGGGAAGATACGCAGTATTTT.

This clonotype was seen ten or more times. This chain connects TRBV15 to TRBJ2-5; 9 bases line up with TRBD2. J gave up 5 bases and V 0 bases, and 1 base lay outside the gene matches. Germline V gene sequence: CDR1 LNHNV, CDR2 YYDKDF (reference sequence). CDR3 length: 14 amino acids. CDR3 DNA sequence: TGTGCCACCAGCAGAGATCTAGCGGGGGAGACCCAGTACTTC. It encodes CATSRDLAGETQYF. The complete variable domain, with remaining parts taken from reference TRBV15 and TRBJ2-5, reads DAMVIQNPRYQVTQFGKPVTLSCSQTLNHNVMYWYQQKSSQAPKLLFHYYDKDFNNEADTPDNFQSRRPNTSFCFLDIRSPGLGDTAMYLCATSRDLAGETQYFGPGTRLLVL.

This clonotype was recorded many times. DNA for the CDR3: TGTGCCAGCAGCGTCGGGCCGGACAATGAAAAACTGTTTTTT. Protein: CASSVGPDNEKLFF. J is TRBJ1-4 and V is TRBV9, with unresolved D. The germline V gene has CDR1 SGDLS and CDR2 YYNGEE. The CDR3 is 14 amino acids. V gave up 2 bases and J gave up 5 bases, with 10 bases separating them.

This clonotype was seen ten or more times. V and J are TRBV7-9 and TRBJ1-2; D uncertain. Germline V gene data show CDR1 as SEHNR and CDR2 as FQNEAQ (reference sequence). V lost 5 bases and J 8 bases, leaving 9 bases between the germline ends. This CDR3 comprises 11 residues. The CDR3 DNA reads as TGTGCCAGCAGCCTTGATCGCGGCTACACCTTC. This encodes CASSLDRGYTF.

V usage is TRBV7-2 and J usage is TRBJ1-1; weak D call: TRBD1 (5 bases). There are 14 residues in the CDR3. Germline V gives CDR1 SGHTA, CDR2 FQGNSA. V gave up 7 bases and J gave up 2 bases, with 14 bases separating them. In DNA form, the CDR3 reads TGTGCCAGCACTGCAGCAGGGATTAACACTGAAGCTTTCTTT. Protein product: CASTAAGINTEAFF. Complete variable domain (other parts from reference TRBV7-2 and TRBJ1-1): GAGVSQSPSNKVTEKGKDVELRCDPISGHTALYWYRQSLGQGLEFLIYFQGNSAPDKSGLPSDRFSAERTGGSVSTLTIQRTQQEDSAVYLCASTAAGINTEAFFGQGTRLTVV.

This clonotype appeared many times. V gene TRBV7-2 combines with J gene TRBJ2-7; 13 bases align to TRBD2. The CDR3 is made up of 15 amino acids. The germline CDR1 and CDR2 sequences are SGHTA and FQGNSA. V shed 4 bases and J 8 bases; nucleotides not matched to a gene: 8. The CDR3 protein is CASSSGTSGAHQQYV. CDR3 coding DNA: TGTGCCAGCAGCTCAGGGACTAGCGGGGCGCATCAGCAGTACGTC.

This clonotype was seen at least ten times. The CDR3 sequence is CASSQDRDRAWGKNIQYF. The CDR3 DNA reads TGCGCCAGCAGCCAAGATCGGGACAGGGCCTGGGGCAAAAACATTCAGTACTTC. This chain uses TRBV4-3 with TRBJ2-4, with TRBD1 identical over 9 bases. The trim removed 0 bases at V and 3 bases at J, leaving 9 bases unmatched. Germline loops: CDR1 LGHNA, CDR2 YSLEER. The CDR3 is 18 amino acids.

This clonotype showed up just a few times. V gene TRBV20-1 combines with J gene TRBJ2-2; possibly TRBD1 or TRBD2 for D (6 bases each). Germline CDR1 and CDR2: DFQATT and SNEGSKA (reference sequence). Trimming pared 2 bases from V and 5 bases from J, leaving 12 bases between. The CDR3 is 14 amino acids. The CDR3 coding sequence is TGCAGTGCTAGACTAGGGGGGTTGACCGGGGAGCTGTTTTTT. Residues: CSARLGGLTGELFF.

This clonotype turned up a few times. The CDR3 spells CASSIDGRGQMNTEAFF. The CDR3 region has the DNA TGTGCCAGTAGTATAGATGGAAGGGGACAGATGAACACTGAAGCTTTCTTT. The V and J genes are TRBV19 and TRBJ1-1, with 7 bases aligning to TRBD1. From germline, CDR1 is LNHDA and CDR2 SQIVND (reference sequence). With V trimmed by 0 bases and J by 0 bases, 7 bases remained unmatched. CDR3 length equals 17 residues. The variable domain in full, completed from reference TRBV19 and TRBJ1-1, reads DGGITQSPKYLFRKEGQNVTLSCEQNLNHDAMYWYRQDPGQGLRLIYYSQIVNDFQKGDIAEGYSVSREKKESFPLTVTSAQKNPTAFYLCASSIDGRGQMNTEAFFGQGTRLTVV.

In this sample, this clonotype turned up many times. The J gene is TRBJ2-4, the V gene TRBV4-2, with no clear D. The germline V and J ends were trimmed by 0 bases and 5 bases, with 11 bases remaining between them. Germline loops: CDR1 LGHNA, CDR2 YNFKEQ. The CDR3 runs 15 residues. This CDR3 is CASSQDRARENIQYF. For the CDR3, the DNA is TGTGCCAGCAGCCAAGATCGGGCCCGGGAAAACATTCAGTACTTC.

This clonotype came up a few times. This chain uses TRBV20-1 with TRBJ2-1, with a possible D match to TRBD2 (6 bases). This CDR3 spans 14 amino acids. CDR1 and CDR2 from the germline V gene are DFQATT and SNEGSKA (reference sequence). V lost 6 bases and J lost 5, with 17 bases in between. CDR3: CSAADERVNNEQFF. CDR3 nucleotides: TGCAGTGCCGCTGATGAGCGGGTGAACAATGAGCAGTTCTTC.

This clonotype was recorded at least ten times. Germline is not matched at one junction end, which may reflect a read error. CDR3 DNA sequence: TGTGCCAGCAGCCTAGCGGGGGGAGAAGAGACCCAGTACTTC. It encodes CASSLAGGEETQYF. This sequence joins TRBV5-1 and TRBJ2-5; 11 nucleotides match TRBD2. This CDR3 has 14 residues. The germline CDR1 and CDR2 sequences are SGHRS and YFSETQ. Full variable domain (remainder filled in from reference TRBV5-1 and TRBJ2-5): KAGVTQTPRYLIKTRGQQVTLSCSPISGHRSVSWYQQTPGQGLQFLFEYFSETQRNKGNFPGRFSGRQFSNSRSEMNVSTLELGDSALYLCASSLAGGEETQYFGPGTRLLVL.

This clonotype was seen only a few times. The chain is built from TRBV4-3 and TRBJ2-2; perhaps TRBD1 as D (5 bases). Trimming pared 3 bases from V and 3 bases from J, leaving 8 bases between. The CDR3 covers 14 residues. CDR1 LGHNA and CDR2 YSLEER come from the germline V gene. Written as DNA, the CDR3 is TGCGCCAGCAGCCACGACAGAGACACCGGGGAGCTGTTTTTT. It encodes CASSHDRDTGELFF.

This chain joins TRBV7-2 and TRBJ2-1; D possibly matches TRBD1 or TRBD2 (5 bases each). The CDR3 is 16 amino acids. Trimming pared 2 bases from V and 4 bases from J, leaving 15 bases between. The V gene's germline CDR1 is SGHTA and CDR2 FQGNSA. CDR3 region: CASSLNNQGAYNEQFF. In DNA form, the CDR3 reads TGTGCCAGCAGCTTAAATAACCAGGGAGCTTACAATGAGCAGTTCTTC. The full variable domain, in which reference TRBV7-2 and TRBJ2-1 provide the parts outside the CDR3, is GAGVSQSPSNKVTEKGKDVELRCDPISGHTALYWYRQSLGQGLEFLIYFQGNSAPDKSGLPSDRFSAERTGGSVSTLTIQRTQQEDSAVYLCASSLNNQGAYNEQFFGPGTRLTVL.

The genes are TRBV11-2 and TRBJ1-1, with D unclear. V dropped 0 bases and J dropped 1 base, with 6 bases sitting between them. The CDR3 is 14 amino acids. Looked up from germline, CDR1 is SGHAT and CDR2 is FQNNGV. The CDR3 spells CASSLEGKNTEAFF. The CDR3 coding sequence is TGTGCCAGCAGCTTAGAGGGTAAGAACACTGAAGCTTTCTTT.